This T cell receptor (beta chain) was profiled in a study of T cell responses to AZD1222 COVID-19 vaccine. This clone appeared a single time. Its antigen remains unidentified. Study conclusions and caveats: Mapped onto spike, vaccine-associated CD4 TCRs spanned it and were dominant at 160-218 and 743-854. Most donors were white British and more were female, and clonal diversity was possibly underestimated.

V shed 7 bases, J shed 7 bases, and the junction held 4 bases outside the gene matches. The CDR3 totals 12 residues. The germline CDR1 and CDR2 sequences are SEHNR and FQNEAQ (reference sequence). Both about-4-week and about-12-week second-dose recipients were combined. Only in-frame clones appear in the TCRdb table, and some are missing; sequencing was by immunoSEQ multiplex PCR. The table includes 130,000 to 150,000 clones, roughly 93% detected once. The sequence came from an adult who received the AZD1222 COVID-19 vaccine. The input for sequencing was peripheral blood, taken 28 days after the second AZD1222 dose. This rearrangement joins TRBV7-9 to TRBJ2-7; 10 bases map to TRBD2. CDR3 sequence: CASTPLAGEQYF. CDR3 nucleotides: TGTGCCAGCACCCCACTAGCGGGGGAGCAGTACTTC.